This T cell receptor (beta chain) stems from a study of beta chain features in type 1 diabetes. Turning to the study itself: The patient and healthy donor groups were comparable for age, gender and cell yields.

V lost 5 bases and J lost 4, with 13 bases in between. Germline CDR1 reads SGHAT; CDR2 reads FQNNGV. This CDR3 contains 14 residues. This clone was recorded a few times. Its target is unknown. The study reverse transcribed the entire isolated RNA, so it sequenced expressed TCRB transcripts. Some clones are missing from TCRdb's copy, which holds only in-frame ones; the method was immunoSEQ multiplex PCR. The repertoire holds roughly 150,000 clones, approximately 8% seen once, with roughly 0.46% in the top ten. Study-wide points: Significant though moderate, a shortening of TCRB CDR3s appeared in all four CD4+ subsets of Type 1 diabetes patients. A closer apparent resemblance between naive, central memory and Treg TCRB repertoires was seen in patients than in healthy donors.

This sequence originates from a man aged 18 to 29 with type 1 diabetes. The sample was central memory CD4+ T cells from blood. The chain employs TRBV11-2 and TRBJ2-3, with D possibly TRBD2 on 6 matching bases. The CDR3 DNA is TGTGCCAGCAGCCTGTGGGGGGAGGCAGATACGCAGTATTTT. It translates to CASSLWGEADTQYF. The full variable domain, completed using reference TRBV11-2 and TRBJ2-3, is EAGVAQSPRYKIIEKRQSVAFWCNPISGHATLYWYQQILGQGPKLLIQFQNNGVVDDSQLPKDRFSAERLKGVDSTLKIQPAKLEDSAVYLCASSLWGEADTQYFGPGTRLTVL.